This is a list of T cell receptor beta chains from one sample in a study of CD8+ T cells in alopecia areata. Some clones are missing from TCRdb's copy, which holds only in-frame ones; the method was immunoSEQ multiplex PCR. The table records about 180,000 clones, 65% to 75% of them present only once. This material consisted of CD8+ T cells sorted from blood, taken at week 0. The receptors shown here come from a human donor with alopecia areata. Each CDR3 is given with its conserved first and last residue. D genes are given only for firm matches. Only some rows state a clone size, as once, few, many or a class for expanded clones.

abundance	v_gene	j_gene	d_gene	CDR3aa	CDR3nt
NA	TRBV4-1	TRBJ2-7	NA	CASSQGITGYEQYF	TGCGCCAGCAGCCAAGGAATAACAGGCTACGAGCAGTACTTC
NA	TRBV4-2	TRBJ1-2	NA	CASSQGVVAGYTF	TGTGCCAGCAGCCAAGGTGTGGTGGCCGGCTACACCTTC
few	TRBV29-1	TRBJ2-7	NA	CSVEWGSNEQYF	TGCAGCGTTGAATGGGGGAGTAACGAGCAGTACTTC
NA	TRBV7-9	TRBJ1-1	NA	CATRRGTTEAFF	TGTGCTACCAGAAGGGGGACGACTGAAGCTTTCTTT
few	TRBV15	TRBJ2-7	TRBD1	CATKPGTGPEQYF	TGTGCCACCAAACCCGGGACAGGGCCCGAGCAGTACTTC
once	TRBV27	TRBJ2-2	TRBD1	CASSINPPDRGYTGELFF	TGTGCCAGCAGTATCAATCCTCCTGACAGGGGCTACACCGGGGAGCTGTTTTTT
few	TRBV7-9	TRBJ2-7	TRBD1	CASSPRDRDYEQYF	TGTGCCAGCAGCCCCCGGGACAGGGACTACGAGCAGTACTTC
NA	TRBV15	TRBJ1-1	NA	CATSRRTGEPEAFF	TGTGCCACCAGCAGAAGGACGGGAGAGCCTGAAGCTTTCTTT
NA	TRBV9	TRBJ2-1	NA	CASSVEGAPLDEQFF	TGTGCCAGCAGCGTAGAAGGGGCCCCACTGGATGAGCAGTTCTTC
NA	TRBV7-9	TRBJ1-2	NA	CASSLQGPQYKDGYTF	TGTGCCAGCAGCTTACAGGGGCCCCAATATAAAGATGGCTACACCTTC
few	TRBV29-1	TRBJ2-1	TRBD1	CSVGAGGFSDEQFF	TGCAGCGTTGGGGCAGGGGGCTTCTCCGATGAGCAGTTCTTC
NA	TRBV27	TRBJ2-5	NA	CASRGPQETQYF	TGTGCCAGCAGGGGACCCCAAGAGACCCAGTACTTC
NA	TRBV2	TRBJ1-5	NA	CASSEGHYSNQPQHF	TGTGCCAGCAGTGAAGGGCATTATAGCAATCAGCCCCAGCATTTT
NA	TRBV4-1	TRBJ1-2	NA	CASSQDYGDQPGYTF	TGCGCCAGCAGCCAAGATTACGGAGACCAGCCTGGCTACACCTTC
NA	TRBV19	TRBJ1-2	TRBD1	CASGSDRGYLYYGYTF	TGTGCCAGTGGATCCGACAGGGGGTATCTATACTATGGCTACACCTTC
NA	TRBV27	TRBJ1-2	TRBD1	CASSLRGGDFGYTF	TGTGCCAGCAGTTTAAGAGGGGGCGACTTTGGCTACACCTTC